This section outlines one T cell receptor (beta chain) sequence together with its context. Its antigen is still unknown. PCR was performed using 60 Vbeta and 13 Jbeta primers. Profiled with immunoSEQ multiplex PCR; TCRdb holds only in-frame clones, not every one. This sample has some 130,000 clones; 79% occur once, and the top ten carry 6.5% to 8%. V gave up 0 bases and J gave up 4 bases, with 18 bases separating them. Germline-derived CDR1 and CDR2 are LGHNT and FRNRAP. The CDR3 runs 17 residues. The study sampled nominally healthy donors, though unrecorded immune exposures were likely. The sample is drawn from a study of cytomegalovirus exposure and HLA in healthy donors. Whole-study results and caveats: CMV serostatus was the sole immune exposure information available. Investigators reported 150 to 200 TCR beta chains as tied to cytomegalovirus. A later analysis reportedly found that, within productive TCRs, an Asian-associated ancestry cluster had fewer N-insertions than the mean observed across the approximately 670 donors.

The genes are TRBV12-5 and TRBJ1-1; D may be TRBD1 (6 bases). This TCR was sampled from a man aged 35-49 years in good health and CMV-seropositive. The material sequenced was PBMCs. Written as DNA, the CDR3 is TGTGCTAGTGGTTTGGTTTCCGGGACACTAGGGATCACTGAAGCTTTCTTT. Protein product: CASGLVSGTLGITEAFF.